The rows below give T cell receptor beta chains drawn from one sample of a study of T-cell memory formation after mild COVID-19. TCRdb reprocessed the 5' RACE reads with MiXCR, giving one entry per CDR3 protein. The data contain roughly 180,000 distinct CDR3 sequences, about a fifth of them seen just once; the ten biggest clones take up more than 3%. The sequencing sample was made of PBMCs or a T cell subset sorted from them (not recorded which). These receptors were taken from a man between 18 and 35 years old who had mild COVID-19 (a few samples of this study predate the infection). Cell type and time point are not known. The CDR3 runs from the conserved cysteine through the conserved F or W. Each record gives: clone size, CDR3 length, J gene, V gene, D gene, CDR3 DNA, CDR3 protein. The D gene is left open where the match is weak. Part of the rows lack a size; the others show once, few, many or a class for expanded clones.

many	15	TRBJ2-7	TRBV5-1	-	TGCGCCAGCAGCACAACGACAGAGGGCTGGGGCGAGCAGTACTTC	CASSTTTEGWGEQYF
few	15	TRBJ1-3	TRBV5-1	-	TGCGCCAGCACCCAGGGACGGAGCTCTGGAAACACCATATATTTT	CASTQGRSSGNTIYF
few	13	TRBJ1-2	TRBV5-1	TRBD1	TGCGCCAGCAGCTTGGGGACAGGGAATGGCTACACCTTC	CASSLGTGNGYTF
few	15	TRBJ1-5	TRBV12-5	-	TGTGCTAGTGGTTTGAGAGGACGGATAAATCAGCCCCAGCATTTT	CASGLRGRINQPQHF
few	16	TRBJ1-5	TRBV4-1	TRBD1	TGCGCCAGCAGCCAACGAATCCGGGACAGGTTTCAGCCCCAGCATTTT	CASSQRIRDRFQPQHF
many	17	TRBJ2-1	TRBV15	-	TGTGCCACCAGCAGAGACGCAGGGACCCAACCGTACAATGAGCAGTTCTTC	CATSRDAGTQPYNEQFF
few	13	TRBJ2-4	TRBV6-2/TRBV6-3	-	TGTGCCAGCATGAACAGGGCTGTGGACATTCAGTACTTC	CASMNRAVDIQYF
-	13	TRBJ2-3	TRBV29-1	-	TGCAGCGTTGAGGGCAGTCAAGGCTCTACGCAGTATTTT	CSVEGSQGSTQYF
many	13	TRBJ1-2	TRBV5-1	-	TGCGCCAGCAGCTTAACAGGAGACTATGGCTACACCTTC	CASSLTGDYGYTF
-	14	TRBJ2-7	TRBV7-2	TRBD1	TGTGCCAGCAGCCCTCCGGGACAGGGGGCCGAGCAGTACTTC	CASSPPGQGAEQYF
-	16	TRBJ1-2	TRBV6-5	TRBD1	TGTGCCAGCAGCGGGACAGGGGCGGGAAGTAACTATGGCTACACCTTC	CASSGTGAGSNYGYTF
few	13	TRBJ1-2	TRBV20-1	-	TGCAGTGCGCCCACCGGCCGGGCGAGTGGCTACACCTTC	CSAPTGRASGYTF
-	16	TRBJ2-1	TRBV7-3	TRBD2	TGTGCCAGCAGCTTAAGTCTAGCGGGGATCTACAATGAGCAGTTCTTC	CASSLSLAGIYNEQFF
-	16	TRBJ2-4	TRBV29-1	TRBD1	TGCAGCGCCATTCCCGGGACAGCTCTAGCCAAAAACATTCAGTACTTC	CSAIPGTALAKNIQYF
once	11	TRBJ2-4	TRBV20-1	-	TGCAGTGCTCTCCGTGATAACATTCAGTACTTC	CSALRDNIQYF
-	13	TRBJ2-2	TRBV7-2	-	TGTGCCAGCAGCTTACTAGCGACCGGGGAGCTGTTTTTT	CASSLLATGELFF
many	13	TRBJ1-2	TRBV20-1	TRBD1	TGCAGTGCCCTCAACAGGGGGGGCTATGGCTACACCTTC	CSALNRGGYGYTF
few	13	TRBJ1-1	TRBV7-2	-	TGTGCCAGCAGCTCAAACAGGGTCACTGAAGCTTTCTTT	CASSSNRVTEAFF
-	13	TRBJ2-3	TRBV20-1	-	TGCAGTGCTCCACTTCTCCCCACAGATACGCAGTATTTT	CSAPLLPTDTQYF
few	15	TRBJ1-1	TRBV7-9	-	TGTGCCAGCAGCGCCCGACAGATGATGAACACTGAAGCTTTCTTT	CASSARQMMNTEAFF
-	16	TRBJ2-1	TRBV7-6	-	TGTGCCAGCAGCCCCAACCAACAGGGAATGTACAATGAGCAGTTCTTC	CASSPNQQGMYNEQFF
-	15	TRBJ2-1	TRBV5-1	TRBD2	TGCGCCAGCAGCCCGGTGCTAGCGGGGGACAATGAGCAGTTCTTC	CASSPVLAGDNEQFF
few	10	TRBJ2-1	TRBV29-1	-	TGCAGCGTTCTCTTCACTGAGCAGTTCTTC	CSVLFTEQFF
few	14	TRBJ2-7	TRBV9	-	TGTGCCAGCAGCGTAGGTGGAGGGAACTACGAGCAGTACTTC	CASSVGGGNYEQYF
-	17	TRBJ1-5	TRBV5-1	-	TGCGCCAGCAGCTTGGTTCGGGGGAGAAATAGCAATCAGCCCCAGCATTTT	CASSLVRGRNSNQPQHF
few	15	TRBJ1-4	TRBV9	-	TGTGCCAGCAGCGCCAGGAGTGCCCGAGATGAAAAACTGTTTTTT	CASSARSARDEKLFF
-	13	TRBJ2-5	TRBV12-5	TRBD1	TGTGCTAGTGCCGGGGACAGTGGGGAGACCCAGTACTTC	CASAGDSGETQYF
-	14	TRBJ2-1	TRBV6-5	-	TGTGCCAGCAGTTACTCGAGGGTGCTCAATGAGCAGTTCTTC	CASSYSRVLNEQFF
-	17	TRBJ1-5	TRBV10-3	TRBD1	TGTGCCATCAGTGACCCCCAGGGGACAGGGGGCTCTCAGCCCCAGCATTTT	CAISDPQGTGGSQPQHF
few	16	TRBJ2-3	TRBV6-6	-	TGTGCCAGCAGTTACCGAGGGCGAGCGGGCACAGATACGCAGTATTTT	CASSYRGRAGTDTQYF
few	13	TRBJ2-5	TRBV29-1	-	TGCAGCGGATCCGGGGGGCTTCGGAAGACCCAGTACTTC	CSGSGGLRKTQYF
few	13	TRBJ1-5	TRBV6-6	-	TGTGCCAGCACCCGGGGCTTCAGTCAGCCCCAGCATTTT	CASTRGFSQPQHF
-	16	TRBJ2-5	TRBV7-8	TRBD2	TGTGCCAGCAGCACTAGGACTAGCGGGCCAAAAGAGACCCAGTACTTC	CASSTRTSGPKETQYF
few	13	TRBJ1-6	TRBV7-2	-	TGTGCCAGCAGCTTAGAGTGGGGTTCACCCCTCCACTTT	CASSLEWGSPLHF
-	16	TRBJ2-2	TRBV5-1	TRBD1	TGCGCCAGCAGCTTGGGACAGGGGGCCAACACCGGGGAGCTGTTTTTT	CASSLGQGANTGELFF
-	16	TRBJ2-5	TRBV5-1	-	TGCGCCAGCAGCTTGGTTCTCGCGGCGACCCAAGAGACCCAGTACTTC	CASSLVLAATQETQYF
few	12	TRBJ2-4	TRBV20-1	TRBD2	TGCAGCCCCGGGGGGGAGTGGGGCATTCAGTACTTC	CSPGGEWGIQYF
few	16	TRBJ2-3	TRBV6-6	TRBD1	TGTGCCAGCAGTGCCCCGACAGGGGTAACGACAGATACGCAGTATTTT	CASSAPTGVTTDTQYF
-	15	TRBJ2-1	TRBV20-1	TRBD2	TGCAGTGCTGGAACGAGCGGGGGGACCTACAATGAGCAGTTCTTC	CSAGTSGGTYNEQFF
-	15	TRBJ2-5	TRBV18	-	TGTGCCAGCTCACCTCAGACAGACTCCCCGAAGACCCAGTACTTC	CASSPQTDSPKTQYF
-	14	TRBJ2-5	TRBV10-3	TRBD2	TGTGCCACCCGCGGCGGGGGGCACCAAGAGACCCAGTACTTC	CATRGGGHQETQYF
few	13	TRBJ1-6	TRBV6-5	-	TGTGCCAGCAGAAGAGGGTATAATTCACCCCTCCACTTT	CASRRGYNSPLHF
few	14	TRBJ2-2	TRBV5-1	-	TGCGCCAGCAGCCCCCGGGACAACACCGGGGAGCTGTTTTTT	CASSPRDNTGELFF
many	13	TRBJ2-1	TRBV6-2/TRBV6-3	TRBD1	TGTGCCAGCAGTTACGCGGACAGGGCGCAGCAGTTCTTC	CASSYADRAQQFF
-	15	TRBJ1-5	TRBV4-3	-	TGCGCCAGCAGCCAAGTGGGGGGCCCCAATCAGCCCCAGCATTTT	CASSQVGGPNQPQHF
few	14	TRBJ2-3	TRBV11-2	-	TGTGCCAGCAGCTTTGTGGGGCTCACAGATACGCAGTATTTT	CASSFVGLTDTQYF
few	16	TRBJ2-7	TRBV5-1	TRBD2	TGCGCCAGCAGCCTAGGGCCCGGGGGGGACACCTACGAGCAGTACTTC	CASSLGPGGDTYEQYF
-	16	TRBJ1-1	TRBV5-1	-	TGCGCCAGCAGCTTGGAGGTCGGACAGCTGAACACTGAAGCTTTCTTT	CASSLEVGQLNTEAFF
-	14	TRBJ2-5	TRBV5-1	TRBD2	TGCGCCAGCAGAGGCAGGACTAGCATGGAGACCCAGTACTTC	CASRGRTSMETQYF
-	13	TRBJ2-1	TRBV20-1	-	TGCAGTGCTACGGAAGCAGGGAGCAATGAGCAGTTCTTC	CSATEAGSNEQFF
-	14	TRBJ2-3	TRBV9	-	TGTGCCAGCAGCGTCCGGGGATCCCCAGATACGCAGTATTTT	CASSVRGSPDTQYF
-	14	TRBJ2-1	TRBV10-3	TRBD2	TGTGCCATCAGACTAGCGGGGGGGCGCAATGAGCAGTTCTTC	CAIRLAGGRNEQFF
-	15	TRBJ2-7	TRBV4-1	-	TGCGCCAGCAGCCAAGGACTAGTGGTCTCCTACGAGCAGTACTTC	CASSQGLVVSYEQYF